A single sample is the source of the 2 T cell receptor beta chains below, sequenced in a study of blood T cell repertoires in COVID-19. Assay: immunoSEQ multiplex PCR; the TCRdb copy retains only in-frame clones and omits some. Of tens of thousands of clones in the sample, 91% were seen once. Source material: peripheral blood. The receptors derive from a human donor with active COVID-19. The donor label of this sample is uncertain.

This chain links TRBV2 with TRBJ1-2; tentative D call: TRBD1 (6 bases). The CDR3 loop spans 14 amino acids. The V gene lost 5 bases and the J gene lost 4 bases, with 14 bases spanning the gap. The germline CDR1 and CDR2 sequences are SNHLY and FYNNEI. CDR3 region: CASSQGTGSYGYTF. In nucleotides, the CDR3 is TGTGCCAGCAGTCAGGGGACCGGGTCCTATGGCTACACCTTC.

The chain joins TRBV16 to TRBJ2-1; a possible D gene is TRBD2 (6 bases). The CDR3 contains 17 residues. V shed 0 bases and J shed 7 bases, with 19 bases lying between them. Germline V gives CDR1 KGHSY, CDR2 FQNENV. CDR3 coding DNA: TGTGCCAGCAGCCAATCTCCTAGTGGCGGGGTCATAAATGAGCAGTTCTTC. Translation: CASSQSPSGGVINEQFF. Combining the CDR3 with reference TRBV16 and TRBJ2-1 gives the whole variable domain GEEVAQTPKHLVRGEGQKAKLYCAPIKGHSYVFWYQQVLKNEFKFLISFQNENVFDETGMPKERFSAKCLPNSPCSLEIQATKLEDSAVYFCASSQSPSGGVINEQFFGPGTRLTVL.